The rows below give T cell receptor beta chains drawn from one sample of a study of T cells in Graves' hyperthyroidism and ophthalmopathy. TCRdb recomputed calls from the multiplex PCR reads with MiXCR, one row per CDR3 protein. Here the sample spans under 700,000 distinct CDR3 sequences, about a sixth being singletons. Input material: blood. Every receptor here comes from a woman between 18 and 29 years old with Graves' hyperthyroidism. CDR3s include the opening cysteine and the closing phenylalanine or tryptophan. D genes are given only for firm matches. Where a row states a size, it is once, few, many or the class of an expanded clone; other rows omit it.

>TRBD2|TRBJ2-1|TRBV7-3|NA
TGTGCCAGCAGCTTAACAGGCTTTGGAGCTAGCGGGGGACCGAGCAATGAGCAGTTCTTC
CASSLTGFGASGGPSNEQFF
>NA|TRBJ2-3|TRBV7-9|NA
TGTGCCAGCAGCTTAGCGCGGGAAGGGGCGACGGATACGCAGTATTTT
CASSLAREGATDTQYF
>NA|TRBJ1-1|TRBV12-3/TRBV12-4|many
TGTGCCAGCAGCCGGACAGTCACTGAAGCTTTCTTT
CASSRTVTEAFF
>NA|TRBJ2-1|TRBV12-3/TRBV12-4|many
TGTGCCAGCAGTTCTCCTAGCCGTAGCTCCTACAATGAGCAGTTCTTC
CASSSPSRSSYNEQFF
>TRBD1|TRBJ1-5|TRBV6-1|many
TGTGCCAGCAGTCCGCGTTCGACAGGGCCCAATCAGCCCCAGCATTTT
CASSPRSTGPNQPQHF
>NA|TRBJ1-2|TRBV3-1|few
TGTGCCAGCAGCCAGCCTGAGATTGGCTACACCTTC
CASSQPEIGYTF
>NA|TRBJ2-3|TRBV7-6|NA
TGTGCCAGCACCTCCGGGGGGCAGGGGACCCCAGATACGCAGTATTTT
CASTSGGQGTPDTQYF
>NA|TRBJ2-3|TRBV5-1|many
TGCGCCAGCAGCTTGGCCACGCGGCGCACAGATACGCAGTATTTT
CASSLATRRTDTQYF
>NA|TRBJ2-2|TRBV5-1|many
TGCGCCAGCAGTTCCGACTTGACAGAGAACACCGGGGAGCTGTTTTTT
CASSSDLTENTGELFF
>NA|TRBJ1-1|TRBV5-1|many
TGCGCCAGCAGCCTGACCCCGTTGAACACTGAAGCTTTCTTT
CASSLTPLNTEAFF
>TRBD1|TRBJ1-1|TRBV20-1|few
TGCAGTGCTTGGGGGACAGGGGGCCGGATGAACACTGAAGCTTTCTTT
CSAWGTGGRMNTEAFF
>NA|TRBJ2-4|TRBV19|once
TGTGCCAGTAGTATAAAGTTCTCAGGGCTTGGCAAAAACATTCAGTACTTC
CASSIKFSGLGKNIQYF
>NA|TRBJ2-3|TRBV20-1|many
TGCAGTGCGGAACCGGGGTCAGGGCGGGGTAGCACAGATACGCAGTATTTT
CSAEPGSGRGSTDTQYF
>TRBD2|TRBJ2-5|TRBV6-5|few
TGTGCCAGCAGTTACTCCCAGCGGGGGATTCAAGAGACCCAGTACTTC
CASSYSQRGIQETQYF
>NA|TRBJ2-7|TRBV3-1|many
TGTGCCAGCAGCCAAGTCGCCCACGAGCAGTACTTC
CASSQVAHEQYF
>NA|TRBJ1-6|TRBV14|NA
TGTGCCAGCAGCCAGGGGGGCTATTCACCCCTCCACTTT
CASSQGGYSPLHF
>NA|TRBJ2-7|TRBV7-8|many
TGTGCCAGCACCGACGCTGGGGACGAGCAGTACTTC
CASTDAGDEQYF